Each of the 20 T cell receptor beta chains below was sequenced from the same sample in a study of T-cell reconstitution after alpha-beta-depleted transplantation in children. Unique molecular identifiers featured in how the TCRbeta library was prepared. TCRdb independently ran MiXCR on the PCR reads; one entry per CDR3 protein. This sample yields a few hundred thousand distinct CDR3 sequences, of which approximately 10% are seen a single time; 2% to 2.5% belongs to the top ten. The specimen comprised PBMCs from the stem cell graft donor, sampled from the stem cell graft. These receptors were taken from a human donor who donated a stem cell graft to a child with acute lymphoblastic leukemia.

The J gene is TRBJ1-2, the V gene TRBV4-1, with TRBD1 matching 8 bases. This CDR3 contains 16 residues. The J segment lost 3 bases and the V segment lost 3 bases, leaving 9 bases of the junction unmatched. Germline V gene lookup returns CDR1 MGHRA and CDR2 YSYEKL. CDR3 sequence (DNA): TGCGCCAGCAGCCAGTCGACAGGGGTAGCTTACTATGGCTACACCTTC. It codes for CASSQSTGVAYYGYTF.

V gene TRBV20-1 combines with J gene TRBJ2-5, with 9 positions matching TRBD2. Germline CDR1 is DFQATT and CDR2 is SNEGSKA (reference sequence). Germline trimming cut 4 bases from V and 1 base from J; bases unmatched to any gene: 7. This CDR3 has 15 amino acids. The CDR3 DNA reads as TGCAGTGCTATTAGACTAGCGGAGGCCCAAGAGACCCAGTACTTC. Translating it yields CSAIRLAEAQETQYF.

This clonotype was counted between two and nine times. The chain couples TRBV3-1 to TRBJ2-7, with 7 bases aligning to TRBD2. V dropped 1 base and J dropped 2; count of bases not matched to a gene: 5. This CDR3 region has 15 residues. Germline V gene sequence: CDR1 LGHDT, CDR2 YNNKEL (reference sequence). The CDR3: CASSQVPGTTYEQYF. The CDR3 nucleotides are TGTGCCAGCAGCCAAGTACCAGGGACTACCTACGAGCAGTACTTC.

The chain couples TRBV29-1 to TRBJ2-7; the D gene could be TRBD1 or TRBD2 (5 bases each). Trimming removed 6 bases from V and 3 bases from J, with 15 bases in between. This CDR3 comprises 13 residues. Germline assignment: CDR1 SQVTM and CDR2 ANQGSEA. This CDR3 reads CSVWDPPSYEQYF. The CDR3 DNA reads as TGCAGCGTCTGGGACCCCCCGAGCTACGAGCAGTACTTC.

This clonotype was counted between two and nine times. V gene TRBV9 combines with J gene TRBJ2-7; 9 positions match TRBD2. Germline CDR1 SGDLS, CDR2 YYNGEE. This CDR3 has 15 amino acids. With V trimmed by 0 bases and J by 3 bases, 4 bases remained unmatched. CDR3: CASSVGSSGNYEQYF. CDR3 DNA: TGTGCCAGCAGCGTAGGGTCTAGCGGGAACTACGAGCAGTACTTC.

Here the CDR3 reads CASSSTSGRPDHEQFF. CDR3 coding DNA: TGTGCCAGCAGCTCCACTAGCGGGAGACCCGACCATGAGCAGTTCTTC. This chain links TRBV7-3 with TRBJ2-1; 11 nucleotides align to TRBD2. With V trimmed by 4 bases and J by 8 bases, 10 bases remained unmatched. From germline, CDR1 is SGHTA and CDR2 FQGTGA. This CDR3 region has 16 residues.

In this sample, this clonotype turned up a few times. This chain links TRBV28 with TRBJ2-7, with 9 bases aligning to TRBD1. Unmatched junction bases numbered 9, after V lost 7 bases and J lost 5 bases. This CDR3 has 14 amino acids. Germline CDR1 reads MDHEN; CDR2 reads SYDVKM. For the CDR3, the DNA is TGTGCCAGCAATTCGCCAAGGACAGGGGACGAGCAGTACTTC. This gives the protein CASNSPRTGDEQYF.

The chain recombines TRBV7-9 with TRBJ2-1; no clear D. Germline V CDR1 and CDR2: SEHNR, FQNEAQ (reference sequence). Trimming stripped 3 bases from V and 7 bases from J, with 7 bases between. This CDR3 contains 12 residues. The DNA for the CDR3 is TGTGCCAGCAGCTTCTACGGGAATGAGCAGTTCTTC. The encoded protein is CASSFYGNEQFF.

The V gene is TRBV12-5, the J gene TRBJ2-1; TRBD2 matches 7 bases. The V gene's germline CDR1 is LGHNT and CDR2 FRNRAP. The CDR3 extends over 13 amino acids. V dropped 3 bases and J dropped 9; count of bases not matched to a gene: 5. This chain's CDR3 is CASGLAGSSEQFF. CDR3 nucleotide sequence: TGTGCTAGTGGTTTAGCGGGATCCAGTGAGCAGTTCTTC.

This clonotype was seen a handful of times. The chain carries TRBV7-2 and TRBJ1-2; no reliable D call. CDR1 and CDR2 from the germline V gene are SGHTA and FQGNSA. V lost 5 bases, J lost 4 bases, and 14 bases lay in between. CDR3 length equals 14 residues. The CDR3: CASSIQTGGYGYTF. Here the CDR3 DNA reads TGTGCCAGCAGCATTCAGACTGGAGGCTATGGCTACACCTTC.

The chain links TRBV24-1 to TRBJ2-1; TRBD2 is a possible D gene (6 bases). The CDR3 contains 15 residues. With 3 bases removed from V and 4 bases from J, the gap between germline ends came to 12 bases. Germline CDR1 reads KGHDR; CDR2 reads SFDVKD. The CDR3: CATSDPPSGYNEQFF. The CDR3 DNA reads as TGTGCCACCAGTGATCCCCCGAGCGGGTACAATGAGCAGTTCTTC.

V usage is TRBV18 and J usage is TRBJ2-1, with TRBD1 matching over 8 bases. Losses at the gene ends were 5 bases for V and 16 bases for J; bases not matched to a gene: 10. CDR1 and CDR2 from the germline V gene are KGHSH and LQKENI. This CDR3 contains 12 residues. The CDR3 reads CASSAGQVDCFF. DNA for the CDR3: TGTGCCAGCTCAGCGGGACAGGTAGACTGCTTCTTC. Full variable domain (outside the CDR3, taken from reference TRBV18 and TRBJ2-1): NAGVMQNPRHLVRRRGQEARLRCSPMKGHSHVYWYRQLPEEGLKFMVYLQKENIIDESGMPKERFSAEFPKEGPSILRIQQVVRGDSAAYFCASSAGQVDCFFGPGTRLTVL.

This clonotype was recorded a few times. The chain links TRBV7-9 to TRBJ2-7; D is unclear. V was trimmed by 5 bases and J by 5 bases, leaving 22 bases between them. The CDR3 has 16 residues. In germline, CDR1 is SEHNR, CDR2 FQNEAQ (reference sequence). CDR3 DNA sequence: TGTGCCAGCAGCCGTATTGGACGCCAGGTAGGCCACGAGCAGTACTTC. Protein product: CASSRIGRQVGHEQYF.

In DNA, the CDR3 is TGCAGTGCTAGGGGGGACGCCTACGAGCAGTACTTC. It yields the protein CSARGDAYEQYF. V and J are TRBV20-1 and TRBJ2-7; D may correspond to TRBD1 or TRBD2 (5 bases each). CDR3 length equals 12 residues. In germline, CDR1 is DFQATT, CDR2 SNEGSKA (reference sequence). The V end lost 3 bases, the J end lost 2 bases, and 8 bases lay between the germline ends.

This clonotype was picked up a small number of times. The gene calls are TRBV11-3 and TRBJ2-7; the match to TRBD2 covers 8 bases. Germline lookup yields CDR1 SGHNT and CDR2 YENEEA. V was pared by 3 bases and J by 3 bases, with 7 bases of the junction left unmatched. This CDR3 comprises 15 residues. This chain's CDR3 is CASSFSGAGVYEQYF. The CDR3 DNA follows: TGTGCCAGCAGCTTTAGCGGGGCCGGGGTCTACGAGCAGTACTTC.

This clonotype has a handful of counts. V usage is TRBV5-5 and J usage is TRBJ2-7, with TRBD1 identical over 9 bases. After removal of 1 base from V and 6 bases from J, the junction contained 8 bases not matched to a gene. Germline assignment: CDR1 SGHKS and CDR2 YYEKEE (reference sequence). This CDR3 contains 15 residues. This chain's CDR3 is CASSLPGQGVREQYF. Here the CDR3 DNA reads TGTGCCAGCAGCTTGCCGGGACAGGGAGTCCGCGAGCAGTACTTC.

The V and J genes are TRBV4-1 and TRBJ2-3, with 10 bases matching TRBD2. The CDR3 contains 15 residues. The V gene end was trimmed by 4 bases and the J gene end by 6 bases; junction bases not matched to a gene: 7. Per germline, CDR1 MGHRA and CDR2 YSYEKL. The CDR3 here is CASSLGLAEVDTQYF. CDR3 DNA: TGCGCCAGCAGCCTCGGACTAGCGGAAGTGGATACGCAGTATTTT.

J is TRBJ1-2 and V is TRBV3-1; possibly TRBD1 for D (5 bases). With 6 bases removed from V and 8 bases from J, the gap between germline ends came to 19 bases. The germline V gene encodes CDR1 LGHDT and CDR2 YNNKEL (reference sequence). The CDR3 totals 14 residues. This CDR3 reads CASRKGPGSSGYTF. DNA for the CDR3: TGTGCCAGCAGGAAGGGTCCAGGGAGTAGCGGCTACACCTTC.

This clonotype was counted at least ten times. This chain joins TRBV6-5 and TRBJ1-2; tentative D call: TRBD1 (6 bases). V lost 4 bases, J lost 5 bases, and 8 bases lay in between. CDR3 length: 12 residues. The germline V gene has CDR1 MNHEY and CDR2 SVGAGI. The CDR3 here is CASSSGVYGYTF. CDR3 DNA sequence: TGTGCCAGCAGTTCAGGGGTGTATGGCTACACCTTC.

The gene calls are TRBV5-1 and TRBJ2-1; a possible D gene is TRBD2 (5 bases). This CDR3 is built from 13 residues. The V end was cut by 5 bases, the J end by 4 bases, with 10 bases between. The germline V gene has CDR1 SGHRS and CDR2 YFSETQ. The CDR3 spells CASRAEPYNEQFF. The CDR3 DNA is TGCGCCAGCAGAGCGGAGCCTTACAATGAGCAGTTCTTC.